This is a list of T cell receptor beta chains from one sample in a study of blood T cell repertoires in COVID-19. The assay was immunoSEQ multiplex PCR, and TCRdb's table has in-frame clones only and misses some. The sample yields about 140,000 clones, about 76% seen once. Sequencing was performed on peripheral blood. These receptors all come from a human donor in a cohort sampled during active COVID-19. CDR3s include the opening cysteine and the closing phenylalanine or tryptophan.

cdr3_aa	v_call	j_call
CASSRTGWGLSF	TRBV6-5	TRBJ1-2
CASTAGGRTEAFF	TRBV18	TRBJ1-1
CASSQGLAGWGNEKLFF	TRBV4-1	TRBJ1-4
CASSLTGPNEKLFF	TRBV28	TRBJ1-4
CASRPQGSGNSPLHF	TRBV19	TRBJ1-6
CASSFAGLGGYTF	TRBV28	TRBJ1-2
CASSLGVAGGRTGELFF	TRBV5-4	TRBJ2-2
CASSQGLAAPDTQYF	TRBV4-3	TRBJ2-3
CASSLRESREQYF	TRBV7-2	TRBJ2-7
CASSWKVSGSTDTQYF	TRBV5-6	TRBJ2-3
CASRSPGGNYGYTF	TRBV28	TRBJ1-2
CASSIKGGNQPQHF	TRBV19	TRBJ1-5
CASSGGGTSNIQYF	TRBV9	TRBJ2-4
CASSLGIRASEEQYF	TRBV11-3	TRBJ2-7
CASSQEWTGDARRDF	TRBV4-3	TRBJ1-5